The TCR beta chain described here comes from a study of OX40 agonist ivuxolimab in advanced cancers. About the investigation overall: Ivuxolimab, which targeted the costimulatory receptor OX40 (CD134), was an agonistic, fully human IgG2 monoclonal antibody. Intravenous ivuxolimab was administered to patients every 2 weeks at six dose levels: 0.01, 0.1, 0.3, 1.5, 3 and 10 mg/kg. Of the approximately 54 patients in dose escalation, about 19 had hepatocellular carcinoma, roughly 15 had melanoma, 9 had renal cell carcinoma and 9 had head and neck cancer. The dose-escalation cohort was 82.7% male with a mean age of roughly 62 years, ranging from about 20 to 85. Patients were allowed to have had prior anti-PD-1, anti-PD-L1 or anti-CTLA-4 therapy, and approximately 37% of the dose-escalation patients had been treated with checkpoint inhibitors. Partial responses occurred in three dose-escalation patients: two with cutaneous melanoma and one with hepatocellular carcinoma. The purpose of peripheral TCRbeta sequencing was to test whether ivuxolimab changed TCR sequence diversity and led to clonal T-cell expansion. The paper covers the monotherapy dose-escalation part of the phase I ivuxolimab trial, which included N ≈ 52 patients. What the authors observed across the whole study: The antigen specificity of the peripheral T cells that underwent clonal expansion was not determined. After ivuxolimab, more expanded clones were found on average in CD8+ T cells than in CD4+ T cells. In partial responders in the 0.1-3.0 mg/kg groups, normalized peripheral clonal expansion was found to be among the lowest, especially among CD8+ T cells. Low levels of normalized T-cell clonal expansion were also seen in some patients who did not respond. At doses of 0.1 to 3.0 mg/kg, clonal expansion of both CD4+ and CD8+ T cells in blood was seen between baseline and week 6.

Genomic DNA was isolated from the sorted cells so that the TCRbeta CDR3 region could be sequenced. The immunoSEQ Assay was used for sequencing of TCRbeta CDR3 regions. The clones in this table, taken by TCRdb from immuneACCESS, are in-frame only. Not every clone is retained; where verified, under half of the shortfall comes from an unresolved V gene, and the cause of the rest is unknown. Counted in this sample were 63,000 or so clones; about four fifths of them appeared once. Approximately 1% of the sample comes from the top ten. Patients with autoimmune disease history or receiving systemic immunosuppression were excluded from the trial. Peripheral blood for TCR sequencing was collected from all dose cohorts at baseline, on cycle 4 day 1, and on cycle 7 day 1. Samples came from an open-label, multicenter, first-in-human phase I dose-escalation trial of ivuxolimab. Adults with locally advanced or metastatic head and neck squamous cell, hepatocellular, melanoma or renal cell carcinoma were enrolled in the trial. Before TCR sequencing, CD4+ and CD8+ T cells were separately sorted from peripheral blood.

This clone was seen repeatedly, ten times or more. The antigen this receptor binds is unknown. Within one base of it there is no much larger clone, and no base qualities were kept. Inclusive of the bounding cysteine and phenylalanine, the CDR3 is 13 residues long. Only the CDR3 DNA is retained, 39 bases long and in frame from the first base. A distance of 8 bases separates the germline ends of V and J, which lose 1 base and 8 bases respectively. CDR1 and CDR2, looked up from the germline V gene, are MGHRA and YSYEKL. The origin of this receptor is an adult with an advanced solid tumor such as melanoma, head and neck, liver or kidney cancer. The sample consisted of CD4+ or CD8+ T cells sorted from blood, taken in a trial of the OX40 agonist ivuxolimab. The rearrangement combines TRBV4-1 with TRBJ1-4; no D segment can be confidently identified. The DNA sequence follows: TGCGCCAGCAGCCAAGCGGGAAGAGAAAAACTGTTTTTT. The resulting protein is CASSQAGREKLFF.